What follows describes a single TCR beta chain. What it recognizes is unknown. The data belong to a study of shared clonotypes between healthy human individuals. Study-wide results and limits: The authors expected sequencing depth to affect clonotype sharing among donors.

Unsorted material relied on approximately 89 million PBMCs as the source of genomic DNA. Germline CDR1 is WSHSY and CDR2 is SAAADI. V dropped 6 bases and J dropped 6 bases, with 21 bases sitting between them. This CDR3 is 15 amino acids long. Authors' methods: Filtering differed since immunoSEQ provided only junctions, with no quality scores. Method: immunoSEQ multiplex PCR; TCRdb's copy keeps in-frame clones and lacks some. V, J and clone size are those of that table, while D and trimming were read from the DNA. The table shows under 600,000 clones, with approximately 79% occurring only once. The TCR comes from a woman aged 40 to 50 in good health. Some clones in this sample may be carry-over from other donors' samples. V gene TRBV10-2 combines with J gene TRBJ2-7; D is possibly TRBD1 or TRBD2 (5 bases each). Specimen: PBMCs. This CDR3 reads CASRKASGRLGEQYF. The CDR3 DNA sequence: TGCGCCAGCAGAAAGGCCTCGGGGCGTTTAGGCGAGCAGTACTTC.